The rows below give T cell receptor beta chains drawn from one sample of a study of T cells in localized non-small cell lung cancer. Sequenced by immunoSEQ multiplex PCR; TCRdb stores in-frame clones only, minus some. This table holds tens of thousands of clones, 83% found once. This material consisted of PBMCs, taken before any cancer treatment. The source of these receptors is a man aged 40-75 years with stage II lung adenocarcinoma. Each CDR3 is given with its conserved first and last residue. The order of the fields is J gene, V gene, clone size, D gene, CDR3 protein, CDR3 DNA. D genes are given only for firm matches. Size values are once, few and many counts, or a class for expanded clones, and some rows have none.

J gene: TRBJ1-3; V gene: TRBV4-3; clone size: .; D gene: .; CDR3 protein: CASSQARAGNTIYF; CDR3 DNA: TGCGCCAGCAGCCAAGCCAGGGCTGGAAACACCATATATTTT
J gene: TRBJ2-1; V gene: TRBV19; clone size: .; D gene: .; CDR3 protein: CASSRGSYNEQFF; CDR3 DNA: TGTGCCAGTAGCCGGGGTTCCTACAATGAGCAGTTCTTC
J gene: TRBJ1-3; V gene: TRBV18; clone size: .; D gene: .; CDR3 protein: CASSPREAGNTIYF; CDR3 DNA: TGTGCCAGCTCACCAAGGGAGGCTGGAAACACCATATATTTT
J gene: TRBJ1-4; V gene: TRBV5-1; clone size: once; D gene: .; CDR3 protein: CASRTGGTNEKLFF; CDR3 DNA: TGCGCCAGCAGAACGGGGGGCACTAATGAAAAACTGTTTTTT
J gene: TRBJ2-5; V gene: TRBV13; clone size: .; D gene: .; CDR3 protein: CASSLGTVAAETQYF; CDR3 DNA: TGTGCCAGCAGCCTTGGGACCGTAGCCGCCGAGACCCAGTACTTC
J gene: TRBJ2-2; V gene: TRBV11-3; clone size: .; D gene: TRBD1; CDR3 protein: CASSPGQGNTGELFF; CDR3 DNA: TGTGCCAGCAGCCCCGGACAGGGGAACACCGGGGAGCTGTTTTTT
J gene: TRBJ2-7; V gene: TRBV4-1; clone size: .; D gene: .; CDR3 protein: CASSQDSGGQGKQYF; CDR3 DNA: TGCGCCAGCAGCCAAGACAGCGGGGGACAGGGTAAGCAGTACTTC
J gene: TRBJ1-2; V gene: TRBV29-1; clone size: .; D gene: .; CDR3 protein: CSVELVSNWGYTF; CDR3 DNA: TGCAGCGTTGAGTTGGTTTCAAACTGGGGCTACACCTTC
J gene: TRBJ2-5; V gene: TRBV11-2; clone size: .; D gene: .; CDR3 protein: CASSLILSETQYF; CDR3 DNA: TGTGCCAGCAGCTTAATATTATCGGAGACCCAGTACTTC
J gene: TRBJ2-5; V gene: TRBV28; clone size: few; D gene: .; CDR3 protein: CASSFPNQETQYF; CDR3 DNA: TGTGCCAGCAGTTTTCCGAATCAAGAGACCCAGTACTTC
J gene: TRBJ2-5; V gene: TRBV6-1; clone size: .; D gene: TRBD2; CDR3 protein: CASSDSGGLQETQYF; CDR3 DNA: TGTGCCAGCAGTGATAGCGGGGGATTACAAGAGACCCAGTACTTC
J gene: TRBJ1-4; V gene: TRBV7-2; clone size: once; D gene: .; CDR3 protein: CASSLEAGSARGRGKLFF; CDR3 DNA: TGTGCCAGCAGCTTAGAAGCCGGGTCGGCAAGGGGGAGGGGAAAACTGTTTTTT